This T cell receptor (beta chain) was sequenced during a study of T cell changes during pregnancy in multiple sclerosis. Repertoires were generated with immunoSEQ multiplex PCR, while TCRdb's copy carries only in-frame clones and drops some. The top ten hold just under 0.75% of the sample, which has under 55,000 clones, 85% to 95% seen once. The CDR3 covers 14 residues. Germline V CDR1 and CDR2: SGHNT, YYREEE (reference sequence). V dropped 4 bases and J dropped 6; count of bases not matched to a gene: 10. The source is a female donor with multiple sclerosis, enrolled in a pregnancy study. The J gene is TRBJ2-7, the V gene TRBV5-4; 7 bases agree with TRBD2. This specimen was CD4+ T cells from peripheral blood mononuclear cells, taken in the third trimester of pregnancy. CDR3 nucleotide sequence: TGTGCCAGCAGCCCGTGGACTAGTTATAGCGAGCAGTACTTC. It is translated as CASSPWTSYSEQYF.